The clone carrying this TCR beta chain was picked up a small number of times. Data came from immunoSEQ multiplex PCR; TCRdb stores just in-frame clones and leaves some out. This sample has some 340,000 clones, with roughly 80% found just once. This record comes from a study of blood T cell repertoires in COVID-19. The CDR3 contains 14 residues. This receptor was identified in a woman aged 45-65 years who had recovered from COVID-19. V is TRBV21-1 and J is TRBJ2-7; TRBD1, the table's D call, was not compared with the DNA. TRBV21-1 is designated a pseudogene. The sample consisted of PBMCs or T cells enriched from blood (not recorded which). The DNA of the CDR3 is TGTGCCAGCAGCAAACCGTCCAGGTCTTACGAGCAGTACTTC. Residues: CASSKPSRSYEQYF.